What follows describes a single TCR beta chain. Its antigen is undetermined. This record belongs to a study of T cells in narcolepsy. General study findings and limits: Reportedly, autoreactive clonotypes were serially detected in patients' blood but not controls'. Some memory CD4+ repertoires had no autoreactive clone sequences. Same-patient CSF and blood CD4+ T cell clonotypes included HCRT-specific and TRIB2-specific autoreactive ones.

Data came from immunoSEQ multiplex PCR; TCRdb stores just in-frame clones and leaves some out. The table has 25,000 to 35,000 clones, about 90% seen once. V gave up 7 bases and J gave up 2 bases, with 15 bases separating them. The CDR3 contains 14 residues. Germline V gene lookup returns CDR1 MNHEY and CDR2 SMNVEV (reference sequence). The chain joins TRBV27 to TRBJ2-7; D unclear. The sequenced sample was CD45RA- memory CD4+ T cells from PBMCs. The sequence came from a human donor with narcolepsy. CDR3 in amino acids: CASTVRGGTYEQYF. The CDR3, as DNA: TGTGCCAGCACCGTGCGTGGCGGTACCTACGAGCAGTACTTC.